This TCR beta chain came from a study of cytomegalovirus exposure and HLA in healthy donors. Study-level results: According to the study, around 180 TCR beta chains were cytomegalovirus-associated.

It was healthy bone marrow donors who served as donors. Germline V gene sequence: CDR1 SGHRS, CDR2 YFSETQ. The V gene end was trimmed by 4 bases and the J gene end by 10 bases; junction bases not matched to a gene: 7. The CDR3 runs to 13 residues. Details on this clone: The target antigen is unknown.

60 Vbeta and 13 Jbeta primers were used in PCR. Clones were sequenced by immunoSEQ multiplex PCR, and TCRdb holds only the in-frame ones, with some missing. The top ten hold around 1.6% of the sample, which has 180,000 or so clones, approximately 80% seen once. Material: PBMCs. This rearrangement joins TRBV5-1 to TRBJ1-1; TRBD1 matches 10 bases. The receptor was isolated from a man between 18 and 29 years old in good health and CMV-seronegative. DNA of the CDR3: TGCGCCAGCAGCCGACAGGGGGCCAGGGGAGCTTTCTTT. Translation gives CASSRQGARGAFF.